This TCR beta chain was documented in a study of T cells in Graves' hyperthyroidism and ophthalmopathy (dated by TCRdb to about 2019). Some background on the complete study: Peripheral blood samples were taken at initial diagnosis, before any treatment was given. TCR Vbeta CDR3 sequencing of 130 to 150 peripheral blood samples (under 45 ophthalmopathy, 75 or so hyperthyroidism and around 17 progressor patients) is reported in the paper. After blood sampling, hyperthyroidism patients were treated with methimazole at a starting dose of 30 mg daily, and ophthalmopathy patients were treated with high-dose intravenous methylprednisolone. Prospective prediction of ophthalmopathy was tested in an independent validation cohort of 18 to 20 hyperthyroidism patients and 15 to 17 patients who later progressed to ophthalmopathy. In several Graves' hyperthyroidism patients, the study also compared T-cell repertoires from thyroid tissue with T-cell repertoires from blood. TCR V-J signatures able to tell the groups apart were searched for in a discovery cohort of 90 to 100 patients, of whom more than 40 had Graves' ophthalmopathy and about 60 had stable Graves' hyperthyroidism. The 95 to 100 discovery patients were randomly split 7:3 into training and test sets.

The TCR beta CDR3 regions were amplified from the RNA transcripts. For the first round of RT-PCR on the TCR CDR3, the HTBI primer set was used together with the Qiagen OneStep RT-PCR kit. A second multiplex PCR round built the libraries, followed by size selection and purification. The libraries were sequenced on an Illumina HiSeq2000 using paired-end 100 bp reads. Under the source paper's analysis protocol: SOAPnuke was used to process the raw data, throwing out any read that contained adapters or uncalled bases, had a mean Phred below 15, or lacked an exact constant-primer or identifier match. High-quality paired reads were merged using COPE v1.2.5, and each unique nucleotide sequence was defined as a clonotype. Clonotypes were aligned to IMGT TRBV, TRBD and TRBJ reference segments using MiTCR v1.1. The analysis was restricted to V-J combinations with a frequency above 0.0001, which together covered roughly 99% of the repertoires. A TCS score was defined as the ratio of F50 (clonal expansion) to E x V (chaos), with BLOSUM62-based TCRdist applied between CDR3 peptides within each V-J. Welch's t-statistics and random forest reduced roughly 500 V-J features to 13, which were used in a naive Bayes classifier (R e1071). The public reads were run again by TCRdb, first through fastp at Q25 and then through MiXCR, and only productive beta chains were kept. One record per CDR3 amino acid sequence lists the most common genes and DNA. TCRdb's processing, not the study's, gives the V and J calls here. Here the sample has 350,000 to 400,000 distinct CDR3 sequences; under 15% occur a single time. The ten largest account for 32% of the sample.

This clonotype turned up a few times. What this receptor recognizes is not known. No base quality information exists; no much larger clone differs at one position. Stable Graves' hyperthyroidism was defined as the absence of progression to ophthalmopathy over 18 months of follow-up. Hyperthyroidism patients were aged 18 to 65 years and newly diagnosed, with disease duration of less than 2 months. Any patient with an uncontrolled infection, another autoimmune disease, pregnancy or lactation was excluded. Diagnoses were established on the basis of clinical symptoms, serum thyroxine and TRAb, thyroid ultrasound, and orbital computed tomography. PBMCs were separated from 10 ml of fresh peripheral blood using Ficoll-Paque density gradient centrifugation. Total RNA was extracted with Trizol reagent, and quality was checked on an Agilent 2100 Bioanalyzer. On the study overall, not on this receptor specifically: Ophthalmopathy was separated from stable hyperthyroidism by a 13 V-J signature model, with approximately 85% sensitivity and just over 81% specificity obtained in cross-validation and 80%/75% obtained in testing. Most expanded thyroid clonotypes (frequency above 0.001) were also found in blood, which suggests that blood repertoires may mirror thyroid immune responses. During validation, the model predicted progression to ophthalmopathy a median of around 7 months ahead of onset, with around 71% sensitivity and 72.22% specificity. No statistical method was used to fix the sample size in advance, and group allocation was not hidden from the investigators.

The junction shows trimming of 4 bases on V and 5 bases on J, and the gene matches do not reach 8 bases of it. The germline V gene provides CDR1 MNHEY and CDR2 SVGEGT. Measured from the cysteine to the phenylalanine, the CDR3 is 14 residues long. Just CDR3 DNA is preserved here, 42 bases in frame from base 1. This clonotype was obtained from a woman aged 30 to 39 with Graves' hyperthyroidism. Specimen: blood. The rearranged chain carries TRBV6-2 or TRBV6-3 and TRBJ2-7; 7 central bases correspond to TRBD1. The CDR3 loop reads CASSFLEGGNEQYF. The nucleotide sequence is given as TGTGCCAGCAGTTTCCTTGAAGGGGGCAACGAGCAGTACTTC.